The clone carrying this T cell receptor beta chain has only a few counts. Its antigen is unknown. Unique molecular identifiers were carried by the TCR beta cDNA libraries. T cells numbering roughly 0.95 to 10 million gave rise to roughly 550,000 cDNA molecules. TCRdb reanalysed the PCR reads using MiXCR and keeps one entry per CDR3 protein. The top ten hold 3% to 4% of the sample, which has some 190,000 distinct CDR3 sequences, roughly 28% seen once. Trimming took 2 bases from V and 4 from J; bases not matched to a gene: 1. The germline V gene encodes CDR1 DFQATT and CDR2 SNEGSKA (reference sequence). The CDR3 loop spans 12 amino acids. These data belong to a study of post-analysis software for immune sequencing data. About the research overall: Patients had relapsing-remitting, secondary progressive or progressive-relapsing multiple sclerosis; some lacked subtype. Study-wide results and caveats: Compared against controls, patients with multiple sclerosis displayed significantly lower normalized Chao1 diversity. About five TRBV segments, including TRBV5-6, TRBV5-1 and TRBV20-1, were more frequent in patients than controls.

The sample consisted of blood. The clonotype comes from a girl aged 2 to 17 with multiple sclerosis. The chain links TRBV20-1 to TRBJ2-5; TRBD2 agrees at 7 bases. CDR3 region: CSARSGTETQYF. CDR3 DNA: TGCAGTGCTAGAAGCGGGACAGAGACCCAGTACTTC.